This TCR beta chain emerged from a study of beta chain features in type 1 diabetes. Study-level findings and limits: Patients showed naive, central memory and Treg TCRB repertoires that appeared more similar than those of healthy donors. Type 1 diabetes patients showed fewer insertions and more deletions at VDJ junctions.

Comment on this clone: Its specificity is not known.

Sequenced material consisted of expressed TCRB transcripts (all of the isolated RNA was reverse transcribed). Roughly 3.5 million reads per sample were averaged for naive, central memory and regulatory samples. The repertoire was sequenced with immunoSEQ multiplex PCR; TCRdb's copy has only in-frame clones and lacks some. The data show under 800,000 clones, with about a sixth seen just once and about 0.086% held by the top ten. This TCR came from a man younger than 35 in good health. The sequenced sample was naive CD4+ T cells from blood.

The CDR3 spells CASSTGGGYGYTF. CDR3 in DNA: TGTGCCAGCAGCACAGGAGGTGGCTATGGCTACACCTTC. The chain joins TRBV9 to TRBJ1-2, with D perhaps matching TRBD1 (5 bases). This CDR3 contains 13 residues. Germline assignment: CDR1 SGDLS and CDR2 YYNGEE. With 4 bases removed from V and 4 bases from J, the gap between germline ends came to 11 bases.